Each of the 3 T cell receptor beta chains below was sequenced from the same sample in a study of blood T cell repertoires in COVID-19. The table came from immunoSEQ multiplex PCR; TCRdb's copy has only in-frame clones and leaves some out. The profile shows some 290,000 clones, approximately 87% of them singletons. The sample consisted of peripheral blood. The receptors shown here come from a young woman with COVID-19, enrolled during active disease.

The gene calls are TRBV5-1 and TRBJ1-4, with 9 bases matching TRBD1. The V gene's germline CDR1 is SGHRS and CDR2 YFSETQ. The CDR3 is 15 amino acids. J gave up 6 bases and V 4 bases, and 7 bases lay outside the gene matches. CDR3 DNA: TGCGCCAGCAGCGTAGTACAGGGGGCCGATGAAAAACTGTTTTTT. The encoded protein is CASSVVQGADEKLFF.

This chain links TRBV6-5 with TRBJ1-6; possible D gene TRBD1, 6 bases. Looked up from germline, CDR1 is MNHEY and CDR2 is SVGAGI. The CDR3 loop spans 15 amino acids. V was shortened by 6 bases and J by 7 bases, with 16 bases between the two germline ends. The CDR3 here is CASREPRTVNSPLHF. In nucleotides, the CDR3 is TGTGCCAGCAGGGAGCCCCGGACAGTAAATTCACCCCTCCACTTT.

The chain uses TRBV18 and TRBJ2-1, with TRBD2 matching over 7 bases. The ends lost 2 bases at V and 8 bases at J; junction bases unmatched: 6. CDR1 is KGHSH, CDR2 LQKENI, per germline. CDR3 length equals 14 residues. The CDR3: CASSPDSAGDEQFF. The CDR3 coding sequence is TGTGCCAGCTCACCAGATTCGGCGGGAGATGAGCAGTTCTTC.